Listed below are T cell receptor beta chains from one sample, sequenced in a study of CD8 T cells in Susac syndrome. TCRdb analysed the immunoSEQ multiplex PCR reads with MiXCR anew, one entry per CDR3 protein. The sample shows about 100,000 distinct CDR3 sequences, nearly 97% of them seen only once. Sequenced: CD8+ T cells from PBMCs. These receptors came from a human donor with Susac syndrome. Each CDR3 is given with its conserved first and last residue. The D gene is left open where the match is weak. Clone size is stated in some rows and not others, as once, few, many or a class when expanded.

TGTGCCAGCAGACAACAGGGGTTTGACTATGGCTACACCTTC | CASRQQGFDYGYTF | TRBJ1-2 | - | TRBD1 | TRBV27
TGTGCCAGCAGGGGACTGCAAGAGACCCAGTACTTC | CASRGLQETQYF | TRBJ2-5 | - | - | TRBV12-3/TRBV12-4
TGTGCCAGCAGCTTAAACCAACGGGTAGCGGGCACAGATACGCAGTATTTT | CASSLNQRVAGTDTQYF | TRBJ2-3 | - | - | TRBV7-8
TGCGCCAGCAGCCAGGCCCAGGGGGCAGCCGAGCAGTACTTC | CASSQAQGAAEQYF | TRBJ2-7 | - | TRBD1 | TRBV4-1
TGTGCCACCTCGCTTCCAGGGGGCTCCTACGAGCAGTACTTC | CATSLPGGSYEQYF | TRBJ2-7 | - | TRBD1 | TRBV15
TGTGCCAGCAGCCGACCCGGACAGGGGGCCCCAGGAAACGAGCAGTACTTC | CASSRPGQGAPGNEQYF | TRBJ2-7 | - | TRBD1 | TRBV12-3/TRBV12-4
TGCAGCGTTCGAGTCAGGGGAGCCTCTGGGGCCAACGTCCTGACTTTC | CSVRVRGASGANVLTF | TRBJ2-6 | - | - | TRBV29-1
TGCGCCAGCAGCCAAGAGGTCAAGCCGGCCTACGAGCAGTACTTC | CASSQEVKPAYEQYF | TRBJ2-7 | - | - | TRBV4-1
TGTGCCACCAGCAGTCCAGGTGGGGACAGCCCCTACGAGCAGTACTTC | CATSSPGGDSPYEQYF | TRBJ2-7 | - | TRBD1 | TRBV15
TGCAGTGCAGGACGGGAGGGCCGGCACGAGCAGTACTTC | CSAGREGRHEQYF | TRBJ2-7 | - | TRBD2 | TRBV20-1
TGCAGCGTTGTCTTGGCCAGTGGCGAGCAGTACTTC | CSVVLASGEQYF | TRBJ2-7 | - | - | TRBV29-1
TGCAGCGTTGAAGTCGGCGGGTACGAGCAGTACTTC | CSVEVGGYEQYF | TRBJ2-7 | - | - | TRBV29-1
TGTGCCAGCACCCTCTCCAAGAGCGGGGAGCTGTTTTTT | CASTLSKSGELFF | TRBJ2-2 | - | - | TRBV12-3/TRBV12-4
TGCGCCAGCAGCCAAGATAACCAGCTTGCAACTAATGAAAAACTGTTTTTT | CASSQDNQLATNEKLFF | TRBJ1-4 | - | - | TRBV4-1
TGTGCCAGCAGTCCCGGGCCACAAAACACTGGGGCCAACGTCCTGACTTTC | CASSPGPQNTGANVLTF | TRBJ2-6 | - | - | TRBV7-3
TGTGCCAGCAGTTTATTAACGTCTAACTATGGCTACACCTTC | CASSLLTSNYGYTF | TRBJ1-2 | - | - | TRBV12-3/TRBV12-4
TGTGCTAGCCGACCAAGCGGGATAGATACGCAGTATTTT | CASRPSGIDTQYF | TRBJ2-3 | - | TRBD2 | TRBV12-5
TGTGCCAGCAGCCGCATGGCCTCCTACGAGCAGTACTTC | CASSRMASYEQYF | TRBJ2-7 | - | - | TRBV3-1
TGTGCCAGCAGTACAGACAGGGCGGGGGCCAACGTCCTGACTTTC | CASSTDRAGANVLTF | TRBJ2-6 | once | TRBD1 | TRBV6-5
TGTGCCAGCGTTAATTCCCTGACAGGGACAAACACCTTC | CASVNSLTGTNTF | TRBJ1-2 | - | TRBD1 | TRBV7-9
TGTGCCAGCAGCCAAGGCCTAGCGGGACCTTACGAGCAGTACTTC | CASSQGLAGPYEQYF | TRBJ2-7 | - | TRBD2 | TRBV3-1
TGCAGTGCTAGGGGACACCGTACGGGGTCTATGAATGAGCAGTTCTTC | CSARGHRTGSMNEQFF | TRBJ2-1 | - | - | TRBV20-1